The rows below give T cell receptor beta chains drawn from one sample of a study of cytomegalovirus exposure and HLA in healthy donors. Measured with immunoSEQ multiplex PCR; TCRdb has only the in-frame clones, and not every one. The table lists 100,000 to 150,000 clones, roughly nine tenths of them singletons. The sample comprised PBMCs. Source of these receptors: a woman aged 18-29 years in good health and CMV-seronegative. Both conserved end residues are part of each CDR3. A D gene is named only where the DNA matches it firmly. The size entry is marked missing in some rows and otherwise reads once, few, many or a size class.

D gene	V gene	J gene	clone size	CDR3 protein	CDR3 DNA
TRBD2	TRBV13	TRBJ2-7	NA	CASSLETSGKEYF	TGTGCCAGCAGCTTAGAGACTAGCGGGAAGGAGTACTTC
TRBD2	TRBV28	TRBJ2-3	NA	CASNPAGGEDTQYF	TGTGCCAGCAACCCAGCGGGAGGTGAAGATACGCAGTATTTT
NA	TRBV4-1	TRBJ1-3	NA	CASSQFGPESSGNTIYF	TGCGCCAGCAGCCAATTCGGTCCTGAGAGCTCTGGAAACACCATATATTTT
NA	TRBV7-8	TRBJ2-7	once	CASSPSEDYEQYF	TGTGCCAGCAGCCCGAGTGAGGATTACGAGCAGTACTTC
TRBD2	TRBV6-1	TRBJ2-2	NA	CASSGLAGGPITGELFF	TGTGCCAGCAGTGGTTTAGCGGGGGGGCCGATCACCGGGGAGCTGTTTTTT
NA	TRBV4-2	TRBJ2-1	NA	CASSQDQALINEQFF	TGTGCCAGCAGCCAAGATCAGGCGCTCATCAATGAGCAGTTCTTC
NA	TRBV9	TRBJ1-3	few	CASSVEGYSGNTIYF	TGTGCCAGCAGCGTAGAGGGGTACTCTGGAAACACCATATATTTT
NA	TRBV2	TRBJ2-4	NA	CASGGESMAKNIQYF	TGTGCCAGCGGAGGGGAGAGCATGGCCAAAAACATTCAGTACTTC
NA	TRBV20-1	TRBJ1-1	NA	CSARTNPEAFF	TGCAGTGCTCGGACAAACCCTGAAGCTTTCTTT
TRBD1	TRBV27	TRBJ1-2	NA	CASTRTGVSGYTF	TGTGCCAGCACCCGGACAGGGGTATCTGGCTACACCTTC
TRBD1	TRBV27	TRBJ1-4	NA	CASSLWTGNEKLFF	TGTGCCAGCAGTTTGTGGACAGGGAATGAAAAACTGTTTTTT
NA	TRBV11-2	TRBJ2-3	NA	CASSLQGTDTQYF	TGTGCCAGCAGCTTACAGGGCACAGATACGCAGTATTTT
NA	TRBV4-2	TRBJ1-2	NA	CASSQESSRGTYGYTF	TGTGCCAGCAGCCAAGAGTCGTCAAGGGGAACATATGGCTACACCTTC
TRBD2	TRBV6-6	TRBJ2-1	NA	CASSYSTSADEQFF	TGTGCCAGCAGTTACTCGACTAGCGCTGATGAGCAGTTCTTC
TRBD2	TRBV5-1	TRBJ2-7	NA	CASSPGTSGRAGYEQYF	TGCGCCAGCAGCCCAGGGACTAGCGGGAGGGCCGGATACGAGCAGTACTTC
TRBD1	TRBV30	TRBJ2-5	NA	CAWSPDRGTRETQYF	TGTGCCTGGAGTCCGGACAGGGGTACTAGAGAGACCCAGTACTTC
TRBD2	TRBV19	TRBJ2-7	NA	CASSSQAGLYEQYF	TGTGCCAGTAGTTCACAAGCGGGGCTCTACGAGCAGTACTTC
NA	TRBV6-1	TRBJ1-1	NA	CASSEVRAEAFF	TGTGCCAGCAGTGAAGTCCGGGCTGAAGCTTTCTTT
NA	TRBV5-6	TRBJ1-1	few	CASMRLHAYMNTEAFF	TGTGCCAGCATGAGGCTCCATGCGTACATGAACACTGAAGCTTTCTTT
TRBD1	TRBV4-3	TRBJ2-1	NA	CASSQGQGYGNEQFF	TGCGCCAGCAGCCAAGGACAGGGTTATGGCAATGAGCAGTTCTTC
TRBD1	TRBV7-9	TRBJ2-1	once	CASSFARGPNEQFF	TGTGCCAGCAGCTTTGCCAGGGGGCCGAATGAGCAGTTCTTC
NA	TRBV19	TRBJ2-2	NA	CASKWGVDTGELFF	TGTGCCAGTAAATGGGGGGTTGACACCGGGGAGCTGTTTTTT
TRBD2	TRBV11-2	TRBJ2-2	NA	CASSWSGDDGELFF	TGTGCCAGCAGCTGGAGCGGGGATGACGGGGAGCTGTTTTTT
NA	TRBV27	TRBJ2-3	NA	CASSLTLSTDTQYF	TGTGCCAGCAGTTTAACCCTAAGCACAGATACGCAGTATTTT
NA	TRBV6-1	TRBJ1-2	NA	CASSEVVSTDYNYGYTF	TGTGCCAGCAGTGAAGTTGTGTCGACGGACTATAACTATGGCTACACCTTC
NA	TRBV2	TRBJ2-7	NA	CASSEARVGEAYEQYF	TGTGCCAGCAGTGAAGCACGGGTGGGGGAGGCCTACGAGCAGTACTTC
NA	TRBV6-5	TRBJ2-1	NA	CASSSQTSSYNEQFF	TGTGCCAGCAGTTCGCAGACTAGCTCCTACAATGAGCAGTTCTTC
TRBD1	TRBV6-1	TRBJ1-4	NA	CASSWTGATNEKLFF	TGTGCCAGCAGTTGGACAGGGGCAACTAATGAAAAACTGTTTTTT
TRBD2	TRBV10-3	TRBJ2-7	few	CAILGGLAGILEQYF	TGTGCCATCTTAGGCGGACTAGCGGGGATCCTCGAGCAGTACTTC
TRBD2	TRBV4-3	TRBJ2-3	NA	CASSQDLWLAGGPDTQYF	TGCGCCAGCAGCCAAGATCTATGGCTAGCGGGAGGTCCAGATACGCAGTATTTT
NA	TRBV11-3	TRBJ2-2	NA	CASSLDSWELFF	TGTGCCAGCAGCCTAGATAGTTGGGAGCTGTTTTTT
TRBD2	TRBV5-1	TRBJ2-3	NA	CASSLDLAGIYTDTQYF	TGCGCCAGCAGCTTGGACCTAGCGGGGATATACACAGATACGCAGTATTTT
TRBD1	TRBV5-1	TRBJ2-5	NA	CASSFGTGGSFVETQYF	TGCGCCAGCAGCTTCGGGACAGGGGGGAGTTTTGTAGAGACCCAGTACTTC
NA	TRBV2	TRBJ2-6	once	CASSYGSGANVLTF	TGTGCCAGCAGTTACGGCTCTGGGGCCAACGTCCTGACTTTC
TRBD1	TRBV28	TRBJ1-2	few	CASSGDRQHF	TGTGCCAGCAGTGGGGACAGACAGCACTTC
NA	TRBV28	TRBJ2-2	once	CASRTGTVKTGELFF	TGTGCCAGCAGAACCGGGACTGTAAAGACCGGGGAGCTGTTTTTT
TRBD1	TRBV2	TRBJ2-7	NA	CACLITGGTYEQYF	TGTGCCTGTCTTATAACAGGGGGAACTTACGAGCAGTACTTC
NA	TRBV19	TRBJ2-1	once	CASSQAGNSYNEQFF	TGTGCCAGTAGTCAGGCGGGTAACTCCTACAATGAGCAGTTCTTC
NA	TRBV11-2	TRBJ1-3	NA	CASSLYSSGNTIYF	TGTGCCAGCAGCTTATACAGCTCTGGAAACACCATATATTTT
NA	TRBV5-8	TRBJ2-3	once	CASSLSSGVRDTQYF	TGTGCCAGCAGCTTGTCTTCAGGGGTCCGGGATACGCAGTATTTT
NA	TRBV14	TRBJ1-2	NA	CASSVAGTGGYTF	TGTGCCAGCAGCGTTGCAGGGACTGGCGGCTACACCTTC
NA	TRBV25-1	TRBJ1-1	NA	CASSEQENTEAFF	TGTGCCAGCAGTGAACAGGAGAACACTGAAGCTTTCTTT
NA	TRBV7-9	TRBJ2-3	NA	CASTRSGSGTDTQYF	TGTGCCAGCACCCGTTCAGGGTCCGGCACAGATACGCAGTATTTT
TRBD1	TRBV18	TRBJ1-4	NA	CASSPRQGKDEKLFF	TGTGCCAGCTCACCACGACAGGGGAAGGACGAAAAACTGTTTTTT
NA	TRBV6-6	TRBJ2-6	NA	CASSYSGGSGANVLTF	TGTGCCAGCAGTTACTCGGGGGGCTCTGGGGCCAACGTCCTGACTTTC
NA	TRBV6-5	TRBJ1-2	once	CASSYSGPGHNYGYTF	TGTGCCAGCAGTTACTCCGGTCCGGGACACAACTATGGCTACACCTTC
NA	TRBV27	TRBJ2-2	NA	CASSELIGELFF	TGTGCCAGCAGTGAGTTGATCGGGGAGCTGTTTTTT
NA	TRBV7-9	TRBJ1-5	few	CASSLAPSGEGNQPQHF	TGTGCCAGCAGCTTAGCCCCTTCGGGGGAAGGCAATCAGCCCCAGCATTTT